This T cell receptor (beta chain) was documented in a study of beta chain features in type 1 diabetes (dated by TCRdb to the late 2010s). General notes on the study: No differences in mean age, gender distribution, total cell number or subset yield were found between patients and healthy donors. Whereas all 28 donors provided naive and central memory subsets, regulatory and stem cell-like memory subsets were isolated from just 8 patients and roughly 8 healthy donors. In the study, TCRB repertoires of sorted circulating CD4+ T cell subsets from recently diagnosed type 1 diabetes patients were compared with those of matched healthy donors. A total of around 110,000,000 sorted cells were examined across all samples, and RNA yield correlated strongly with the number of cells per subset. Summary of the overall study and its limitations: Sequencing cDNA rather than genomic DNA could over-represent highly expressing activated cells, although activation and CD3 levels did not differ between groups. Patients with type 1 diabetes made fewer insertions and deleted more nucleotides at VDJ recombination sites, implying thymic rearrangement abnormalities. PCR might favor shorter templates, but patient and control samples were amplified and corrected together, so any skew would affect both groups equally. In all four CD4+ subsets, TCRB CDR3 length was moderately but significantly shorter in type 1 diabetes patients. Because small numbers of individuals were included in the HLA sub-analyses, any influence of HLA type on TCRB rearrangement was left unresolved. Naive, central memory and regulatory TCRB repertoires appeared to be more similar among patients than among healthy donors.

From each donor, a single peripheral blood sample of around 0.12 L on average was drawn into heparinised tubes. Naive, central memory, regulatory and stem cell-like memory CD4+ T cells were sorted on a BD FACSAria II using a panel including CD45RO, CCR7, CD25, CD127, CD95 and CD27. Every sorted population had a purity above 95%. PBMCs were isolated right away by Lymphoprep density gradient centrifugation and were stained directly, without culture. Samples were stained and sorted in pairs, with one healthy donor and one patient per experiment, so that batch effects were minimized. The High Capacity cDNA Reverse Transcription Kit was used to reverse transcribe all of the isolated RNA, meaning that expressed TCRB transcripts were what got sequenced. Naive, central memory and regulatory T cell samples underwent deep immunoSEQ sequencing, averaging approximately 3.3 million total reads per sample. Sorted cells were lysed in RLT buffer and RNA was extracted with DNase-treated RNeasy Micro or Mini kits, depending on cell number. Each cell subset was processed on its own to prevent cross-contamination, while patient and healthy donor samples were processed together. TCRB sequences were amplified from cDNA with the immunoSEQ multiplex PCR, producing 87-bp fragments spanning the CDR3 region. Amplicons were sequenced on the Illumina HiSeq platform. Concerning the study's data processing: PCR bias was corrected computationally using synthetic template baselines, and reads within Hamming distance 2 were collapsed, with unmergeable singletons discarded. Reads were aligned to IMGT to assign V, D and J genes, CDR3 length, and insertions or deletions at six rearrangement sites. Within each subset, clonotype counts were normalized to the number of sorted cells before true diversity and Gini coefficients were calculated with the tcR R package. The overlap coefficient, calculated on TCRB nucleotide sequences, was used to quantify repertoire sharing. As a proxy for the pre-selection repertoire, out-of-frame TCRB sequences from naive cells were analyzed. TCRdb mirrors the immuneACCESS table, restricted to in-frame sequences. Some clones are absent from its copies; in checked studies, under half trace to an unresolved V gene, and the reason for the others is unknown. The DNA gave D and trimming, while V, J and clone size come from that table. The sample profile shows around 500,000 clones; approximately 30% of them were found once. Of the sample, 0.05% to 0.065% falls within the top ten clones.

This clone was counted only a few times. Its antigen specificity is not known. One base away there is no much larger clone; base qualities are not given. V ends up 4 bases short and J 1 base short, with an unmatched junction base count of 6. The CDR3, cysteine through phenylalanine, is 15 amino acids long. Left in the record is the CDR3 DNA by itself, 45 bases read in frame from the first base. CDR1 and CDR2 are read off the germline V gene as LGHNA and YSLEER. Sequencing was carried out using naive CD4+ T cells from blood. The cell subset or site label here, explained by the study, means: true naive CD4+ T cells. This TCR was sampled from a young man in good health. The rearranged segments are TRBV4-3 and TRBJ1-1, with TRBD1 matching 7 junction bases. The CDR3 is CASSPGDRWNTEAFF. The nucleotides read TGCGCCAGCAGCCCAGGGGACAGATGGAACACTGAAGCTTTCTTT.